Below, 3 T cell receptor beta chains from the same sample are listed, as sequenced in a study of cytomegalovirus exposure and HLA in healthy donors. PCR was performed using 60 Vbeta and 13 Jbeta primers. Assay: immunoSEQ multiplex PCR; the TCRdb copy retains only in-frame clones and omits some. The profile shows 95,000 to 150,000 clones, over 70% of them singletons. Sequenced input: PBMCs. The receptors here all came from a female donor in good health and CMV-seropositive.

The chain recombines TRBV4-2 with TRBJ2-3; TRBD2 matches 8 bases. The CDR3 is 18 residues long. Germline assignment: CDR1 LGHNA and CDR2 YNFKEQ. J was trimmed by 2 bases and V by 1 base; bases with no gene match: 11. DNA for the CDR3: TGTGCCAGCAGCCAAGTAGCGGGGTTGCAAAGTTTCACAGATACGCAGTATTTT. This gives the protein CASSQVAGLQSFTDTQYF.

The V and J genes are TRBV30 and TRBJ1-1; maybe TRBD1 (6 bases). The CDR3 loop spans 15 amino acids. Germline values: CDR1 GTSNPN, CDR2 SVGIG (reference sequence). Trimming removed 5 bases from V and 2 bases from J, with 18 bases in between. The CDR3 DNA is TGTGCCTGGTATACCCCCGGGACAACTAACACTGAAGCTTTCTTT. Translating gives CAWYTPGTTNTEAFF.

The chain recombines TRBV5-1 with TRBJ2-5; 9 nucleotides match TRBD1. The J call may be faulty, since TRBJ2-7 better matches the DNA end. Germline values: CDR1 SGHRS, CDR2 YFSETQ. CDR3 length equals 15 residues. The CDR3 DNA follows: TGCGCCAGCAGCTTGTCGTGGGGACAGGGAGGCGAGCAGTACTTC. Its translation is CASSLSWGQGGEQYF.